This T cell receptor beta chain was profiled in a study of blood T cells in healthy people across ages. Total RNA amounts of at least 6 micrograms were extracted per sample. A second about 7 to 12 cycle PCR used barcoded and J-beta primers. A template-switch adaptor containing 12 random nucleotides labeled each cDNA molecule. TCRdb fed the 5' RACE reads into MiXCR, producing one record per CDR3 protein. The sample records approximately 730,000 distinct CDR3 sequences, around 46% being singletons. From germline, CDR1 is SGHTA and CDR2 FQGTGA. V was clipped by 6 bases and J by 5 bases, with 14 bases between them. The CDR3 is 13 amino acids.

The rearrangement joins TRBV7-3 to TRBJ2-7, with D unclear. This receptor was identified in a woman aged 55-70 years in good health. Sequenced input: blood. CDR3: CASRRPPFDEQYF. In DNA, the CDR3 is TGTGCCAGCAGAAGACCCCCGTTTGACGAGCAGTACTTC.